This T cell receptor beta chain was identified during a study of T-cell memory formation after mild COVID-19. Study-wide background: TCR clusters were largely donor specific. Regarding the study as a whole: CD4+ contracting clones lay mainly in CM and EM, CD8+ ones in EMRA.

This clonotype was picked up a small number of times. The antigen is not known. From germline, CDR1 is SGHRS and CDR2 YFSETQ. The CDR3 length is 15 residues. J gave up 2 bases and V 5 bases, and 6 bases lay outside the gene matches. Employing constant-segment primers, 5'RACE generated TCR alpha and TCR beta cDNA libraries bearing sample barcodes and UMIs. TCRdb reanalysed the 5' RACE reads using MiXCR and keeps one entry per CDR3 protein. The sample has 240,000 or so distinct CDR3 sequences; 8% to 9.5% are singletons. Sequencing was carried out using PBMCs or a T cell subset sorted from them (not recorded which). The chain combines TRBV5-1 with TRBJ2-1, with 8 bases aligning to TRBD2. The clonotype was recovered from a man younger than 35 who had mild COVID-19 (a few samples of this study predate the infection). Cell type and time point are not known. The CDR3 nucleotides read TGCGCCAGCAGACGTAGCGGGGTCCCCTACAATGAGCAGTTCTTC. Protein: CASRRSGVPYNEQFF. The variable domain in full, with the rest retrieved from reference TRBV5-1 and TRBJ2-1, is KAGVTQTPRYLIKTRGQQVTLSCSPISGHRSVSWYQQTPGQGLQFLFEYFSETQRNKGNFPGRFSGRQFSNSRSEMNVSTLELGDSALYLCASRRSGVPYNEQFFGPGTRLTVL.